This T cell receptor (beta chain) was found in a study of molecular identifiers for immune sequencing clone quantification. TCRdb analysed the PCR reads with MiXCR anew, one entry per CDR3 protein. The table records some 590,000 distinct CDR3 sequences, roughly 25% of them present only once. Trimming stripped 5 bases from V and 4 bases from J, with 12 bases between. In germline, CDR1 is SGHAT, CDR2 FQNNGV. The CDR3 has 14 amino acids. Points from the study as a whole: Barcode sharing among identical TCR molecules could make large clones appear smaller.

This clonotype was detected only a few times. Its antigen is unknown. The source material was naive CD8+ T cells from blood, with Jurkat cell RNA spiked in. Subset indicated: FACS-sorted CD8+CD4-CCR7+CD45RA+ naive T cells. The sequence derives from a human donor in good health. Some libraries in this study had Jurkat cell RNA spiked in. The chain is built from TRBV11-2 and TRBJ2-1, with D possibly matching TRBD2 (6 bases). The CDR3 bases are TGTGCCAGCAGCCACAGCGGGTCGTACAATGAGCAGTTCTTC. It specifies CASSHSGSYNEQFF.